This TCR beta chain originates from a study of blood T cells in healthy people across ages. Study-wide results and caveats: Among T cells, TCR beta diversity per million cells dropped roughly linearly as age rose.

A J-beta primer mix and a sample-barcoded 5' primer were used in a second PCR of roughly 6 to 11 cycles. Via MiXCR, TCRdb re-called the 5' RACE reads, giving one row per CDR3 protein. The sample has about 1.4 million distinct CDR3 sequences; roughly 60% are singletons. V lost 4 bases and J 1 base, leaving 7 bases between the germline ends. The CDR3 contains 13 residues. Germline loops: CDR1 MNHEY, CDR2 SVGAGI. On this clonotype itself: Its antigen remains unidentified.

Per sample, at least 6 micrograms of total RNA were extracted. The chain has TRBV6-5 and TRBJ1-1; D is ambiguous. The TCR comes from a man between 18 and 29 years old in good health. Sequenced input: blood. The CDR3 protein is CASSSTPNTEAFF. CDR3 sequence (DNA): TGTGCCAGCAGTTCTACACCGAACACTGAAGCTTTCTTT.